This T cell receptor (beta chain) was identified during a study of memory CD4+ T cells and cytomegalovirus serostatus. Study in general: Donors were healthy Belgian adults, 8 to 10 CMV seropositive and around 24 seronegative.

V was shortened by 4 bases and J by 7 bases, with 11 bases between the two germline ends. Germline CDR1 is SGHNT and CDR2 is YYREEE (reference sequence). This CDR3 spans 13 amino acids. Regarding this clone: What it binds is unknown.

The sort gate was single viable CD3+CD4+CD8-CD45RO+ cells for memory CD4+ T cells. After thawing, CD4+ T cells were positively selected. In the original processing: Out-of-frame sequences were removed, leaving some 2 million distinct TCRbeta sequences. Method: immunoSEQ multiplex PCR; TCRdb's copy keeps in-frame clones and lacks some. The V and J calls and the clone size are those of that table, but D and trimming were determined from the DNA. This table has 45,000 or so clones, around 80% appearing once. Study-wide results and caveats: Suggested: most of the CMV-linked TCR signature lies in CD4+ memory cells.

The specimen sequenced was memory CD4+ T cells from blood. This TCR came from an adult in good health and CMV-seronegative. The chain is built from TRBV5-4 and TRBJ1-4; D remains unclear. CDR3 in DNA: TGTGCCAGCAGCCGACTACCTGGTGAAAAACTGTTTTTT. The encoded protein is CASSRLPGEKLFF.